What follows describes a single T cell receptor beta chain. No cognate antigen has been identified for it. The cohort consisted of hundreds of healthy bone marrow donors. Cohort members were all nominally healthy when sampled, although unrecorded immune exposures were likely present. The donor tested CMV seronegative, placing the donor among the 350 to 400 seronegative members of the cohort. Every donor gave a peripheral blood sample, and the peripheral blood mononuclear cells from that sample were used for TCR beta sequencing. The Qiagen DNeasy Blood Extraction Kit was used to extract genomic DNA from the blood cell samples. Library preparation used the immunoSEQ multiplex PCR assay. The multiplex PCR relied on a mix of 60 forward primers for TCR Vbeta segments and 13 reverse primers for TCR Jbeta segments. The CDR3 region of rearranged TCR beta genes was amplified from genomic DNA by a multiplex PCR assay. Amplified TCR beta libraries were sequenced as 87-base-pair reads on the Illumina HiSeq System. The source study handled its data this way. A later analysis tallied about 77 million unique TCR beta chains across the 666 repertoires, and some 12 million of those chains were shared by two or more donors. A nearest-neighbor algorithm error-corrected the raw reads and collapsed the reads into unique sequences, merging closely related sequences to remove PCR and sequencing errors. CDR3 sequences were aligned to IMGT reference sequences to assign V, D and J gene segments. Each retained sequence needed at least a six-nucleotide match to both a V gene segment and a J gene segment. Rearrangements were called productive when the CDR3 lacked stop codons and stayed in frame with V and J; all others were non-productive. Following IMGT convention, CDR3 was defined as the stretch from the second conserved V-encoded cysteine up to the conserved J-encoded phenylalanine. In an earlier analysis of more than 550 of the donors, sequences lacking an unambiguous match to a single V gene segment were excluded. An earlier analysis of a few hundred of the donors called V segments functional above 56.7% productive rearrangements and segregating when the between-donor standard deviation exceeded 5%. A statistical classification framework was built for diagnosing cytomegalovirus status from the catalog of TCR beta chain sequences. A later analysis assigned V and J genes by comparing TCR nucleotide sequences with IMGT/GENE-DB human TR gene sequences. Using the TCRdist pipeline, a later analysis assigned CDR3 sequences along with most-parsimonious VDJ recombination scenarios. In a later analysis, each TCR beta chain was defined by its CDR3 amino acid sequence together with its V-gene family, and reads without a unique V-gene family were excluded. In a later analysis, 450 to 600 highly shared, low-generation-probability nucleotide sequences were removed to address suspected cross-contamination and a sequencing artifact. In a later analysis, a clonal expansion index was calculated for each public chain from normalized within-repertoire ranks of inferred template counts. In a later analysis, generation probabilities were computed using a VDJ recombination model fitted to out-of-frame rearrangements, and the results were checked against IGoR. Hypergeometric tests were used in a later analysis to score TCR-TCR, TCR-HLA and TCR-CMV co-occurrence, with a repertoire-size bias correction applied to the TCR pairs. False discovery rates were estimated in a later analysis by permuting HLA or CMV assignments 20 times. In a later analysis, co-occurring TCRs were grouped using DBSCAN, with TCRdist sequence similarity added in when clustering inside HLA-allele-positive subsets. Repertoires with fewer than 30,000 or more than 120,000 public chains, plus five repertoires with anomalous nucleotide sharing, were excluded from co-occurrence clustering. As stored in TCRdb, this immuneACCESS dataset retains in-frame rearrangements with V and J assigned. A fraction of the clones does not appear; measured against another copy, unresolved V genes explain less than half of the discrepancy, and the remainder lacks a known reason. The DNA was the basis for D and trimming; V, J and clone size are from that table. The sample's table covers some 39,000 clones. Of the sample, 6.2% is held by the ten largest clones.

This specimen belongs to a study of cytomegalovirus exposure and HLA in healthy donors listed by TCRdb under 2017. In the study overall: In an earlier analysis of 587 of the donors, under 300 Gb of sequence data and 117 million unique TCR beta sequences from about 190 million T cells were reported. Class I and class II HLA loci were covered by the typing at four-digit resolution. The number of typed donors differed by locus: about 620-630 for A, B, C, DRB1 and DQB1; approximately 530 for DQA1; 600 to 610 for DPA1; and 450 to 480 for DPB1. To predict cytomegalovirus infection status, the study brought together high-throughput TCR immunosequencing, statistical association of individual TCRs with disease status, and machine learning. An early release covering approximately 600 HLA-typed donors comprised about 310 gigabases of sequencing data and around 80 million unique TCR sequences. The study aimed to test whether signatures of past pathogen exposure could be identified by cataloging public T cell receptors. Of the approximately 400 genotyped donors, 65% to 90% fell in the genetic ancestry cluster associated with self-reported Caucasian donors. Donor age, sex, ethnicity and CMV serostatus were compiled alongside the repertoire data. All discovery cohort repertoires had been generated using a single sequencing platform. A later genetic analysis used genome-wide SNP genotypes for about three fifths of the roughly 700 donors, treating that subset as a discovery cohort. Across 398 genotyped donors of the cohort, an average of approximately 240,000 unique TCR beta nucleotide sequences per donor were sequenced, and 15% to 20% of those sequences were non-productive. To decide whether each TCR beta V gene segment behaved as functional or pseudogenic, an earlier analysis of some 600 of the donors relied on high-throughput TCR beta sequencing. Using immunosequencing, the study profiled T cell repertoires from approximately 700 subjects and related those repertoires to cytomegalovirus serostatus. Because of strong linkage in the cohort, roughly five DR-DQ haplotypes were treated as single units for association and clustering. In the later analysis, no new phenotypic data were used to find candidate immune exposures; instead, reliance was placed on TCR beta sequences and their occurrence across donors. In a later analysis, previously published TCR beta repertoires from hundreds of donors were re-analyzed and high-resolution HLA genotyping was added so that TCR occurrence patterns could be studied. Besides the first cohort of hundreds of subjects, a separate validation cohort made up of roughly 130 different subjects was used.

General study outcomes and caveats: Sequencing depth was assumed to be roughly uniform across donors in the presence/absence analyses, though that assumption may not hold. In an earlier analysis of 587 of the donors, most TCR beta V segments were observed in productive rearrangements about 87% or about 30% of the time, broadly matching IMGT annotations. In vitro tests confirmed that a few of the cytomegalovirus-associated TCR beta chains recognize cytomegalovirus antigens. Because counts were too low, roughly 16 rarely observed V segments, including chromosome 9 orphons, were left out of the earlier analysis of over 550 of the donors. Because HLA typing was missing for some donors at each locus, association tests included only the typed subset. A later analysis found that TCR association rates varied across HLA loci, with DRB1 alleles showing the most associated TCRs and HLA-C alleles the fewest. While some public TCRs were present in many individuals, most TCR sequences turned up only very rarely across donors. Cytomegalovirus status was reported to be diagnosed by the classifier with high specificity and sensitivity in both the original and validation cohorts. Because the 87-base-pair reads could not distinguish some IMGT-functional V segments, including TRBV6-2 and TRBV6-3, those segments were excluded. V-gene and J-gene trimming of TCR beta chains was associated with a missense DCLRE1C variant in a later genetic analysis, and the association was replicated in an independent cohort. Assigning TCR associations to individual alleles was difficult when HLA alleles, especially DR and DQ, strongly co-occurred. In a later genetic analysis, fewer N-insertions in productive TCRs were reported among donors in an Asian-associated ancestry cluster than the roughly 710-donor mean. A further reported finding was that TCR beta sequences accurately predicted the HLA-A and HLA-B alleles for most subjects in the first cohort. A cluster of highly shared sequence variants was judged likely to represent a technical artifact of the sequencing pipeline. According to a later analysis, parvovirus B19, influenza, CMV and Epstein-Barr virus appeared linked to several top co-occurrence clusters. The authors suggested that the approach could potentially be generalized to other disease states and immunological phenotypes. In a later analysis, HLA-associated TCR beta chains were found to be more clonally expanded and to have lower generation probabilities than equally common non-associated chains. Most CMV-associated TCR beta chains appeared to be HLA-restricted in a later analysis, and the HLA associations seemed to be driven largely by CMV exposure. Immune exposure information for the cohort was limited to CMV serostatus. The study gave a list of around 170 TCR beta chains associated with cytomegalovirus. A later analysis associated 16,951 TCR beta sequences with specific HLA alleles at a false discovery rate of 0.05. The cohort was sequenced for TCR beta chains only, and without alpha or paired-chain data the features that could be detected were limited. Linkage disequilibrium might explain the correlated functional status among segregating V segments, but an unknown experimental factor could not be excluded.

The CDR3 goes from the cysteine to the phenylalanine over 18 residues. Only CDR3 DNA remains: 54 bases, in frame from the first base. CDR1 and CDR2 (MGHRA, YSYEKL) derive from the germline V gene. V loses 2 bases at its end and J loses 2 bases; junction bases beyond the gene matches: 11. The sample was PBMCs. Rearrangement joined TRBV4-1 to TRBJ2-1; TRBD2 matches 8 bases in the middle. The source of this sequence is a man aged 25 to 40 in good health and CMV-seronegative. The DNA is TGCGCCAGCAGCCAACTAACCCAGGCGGGAGGACCCTACAATGAGCAGTTCTTC. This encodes CASSQLTQAGGPYNEQFF.